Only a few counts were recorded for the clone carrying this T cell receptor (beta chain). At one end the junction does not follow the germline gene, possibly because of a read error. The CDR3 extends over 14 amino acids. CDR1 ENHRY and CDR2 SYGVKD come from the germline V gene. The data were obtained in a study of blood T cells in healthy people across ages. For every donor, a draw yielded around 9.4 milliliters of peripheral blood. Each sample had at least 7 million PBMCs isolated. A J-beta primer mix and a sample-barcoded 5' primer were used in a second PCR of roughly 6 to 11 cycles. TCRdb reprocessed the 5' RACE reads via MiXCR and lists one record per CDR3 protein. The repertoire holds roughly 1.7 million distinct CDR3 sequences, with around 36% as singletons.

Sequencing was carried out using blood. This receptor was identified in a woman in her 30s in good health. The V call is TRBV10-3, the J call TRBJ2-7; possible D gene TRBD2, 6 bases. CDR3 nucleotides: TGTACCATCAGTGAGTTCGGGGGATCCTACGAGCAGTACTTC. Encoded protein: CTISEFGGSYEQYF.